These 4 T cell receptor beta chains originate from one sample sequenced in a study of radiation and T cells in renal cell carcinoma. Time point specified: blood 4 weeks post-SBRT, at nephrectomy. Noted treatment: 15 Gy SBRT to primary tumor, nephrectomy 4 weeks later. Repertoires were generated with immunoSEQ multiplex PCR, while TCRdb's copy carries only in-frame clones and drops some. Of around 100,000 clones in the sample, 84% were seen once. This specimen consisted of blood, obtained from a patient whose treatment included radiotherapy and nephrectomy. These receptors came from a man aged 55 to 70 with renal cell carcinoma.

This clone was seen a handful of times. The same CDR3 arises from other DNA sequences in this sample as well. The CDR3 DNA sequence: TGTGCCAGCAGCGGACGCGGGCAGGGTGAAAAACTGTTTTTT. It yields the protein CASSGRGQGEKLFF. V usage is TRBV4-2 and J usage is TRBJ1-4; weak D call: TRBD1 (5 bases). Germline loops: CDR1 LGHNA, CDR2 YNFKEQ. V was cut by 5 bases and J by 7 bases, with 14 bases left in between. This CDR3 is built from 14 residues.

This chain's CDR3 is CSVEAGAAEQYF. DNA for the CDR3: TGCAGCGTTGAAGCTGGTGCAGCCGAGCAGTACTTC. This chain connects TRBV29-1 to TRBJ2-7; D uncertain. Per the germline V gene, CDR1 is SQVTM and CDR2 is ANQGSEA. This CDR3 comprises 12 residues. V shed 1 base and J shed 6 bases, with 10 bases lying between them.

The rearrangement links TRBV10-3 to TRBJ2-6, with 8 bases aligning to TRBD2. Unmatched junction bases numbered 0, after V lost 2 bases and J lost 0 bases. The CDR3 length is 16 residues. Looked up from germline, CDR1 is ENHRY and CDR2 is SYGVKD. CDR3 in DNA: TGTGCCATCAGTGAGCGGGAGGGCTCTGGGGCCAACGTCCTGACTTTC. This sequence encodes CAISEREGSGANVLTF.

This clone has only one observation. This rearrangement joins TRBV5-4 to TRBJ2-7; D is unresolved. The CDR3 loop spans 12 amino acids. CDR1 and CDR2 (germline): SGHNT, YYREEE (reference sequence). With 4 bases removed from V and 5 bases from J, the gap between germline ends came to 10 bases. DNA of the CDR3: TGTGCCAGCAGCCCGATGGGGAACGAGCAGTACTTC. It translates to CASSPMGNEQYF. Combining the CDR3 with reference TRBV5-4 and TRBJ2-7 gives the whole variable domain ETGVTQSPTHLIKTRGQQVTLRCSSQSGHNTVSWYQQALGQGPQFIFQYYREEENGRGNFPPRFSGLQFPNYSSELNVNALELDDSALYLCASSPMGNEQYFGPGTRLTVT.